Each of the 2 T cell receptor beta chains below was sequenced from the same sample in a study of cytomegalovirus exposure and HLA in healthy donors. PCR employed 60 Vbeta and 13 Jbeta primers. Produced via immunoSEQ multiplex PCR; TCRdb's table is partial and in-frame only. The sample shows about 120,000 clones, about 75% of them seen only once. Sample: PBMCs. The receptors derive from a man aged 60 to 75 in good health and CMV-seropositive.

This clone occurred a few times. The chain joins TRBV9 to TRBJ1-2; 10 bases agree with TRBD1. The CDR3 covers 14 residues. Germline V CDR1 and CDR2: SGDLS, YYNGEE. The junction had 7 bases not matched to a gene; V was cut back by 4 bases and J by 7 bases. CDR3 sequence: CASSFTGQGIGYTF. CDR3 nucleotides: TGTGCCAGCAGCTTTACGGGACAGGGGATTGGCTACACCTTC.

V and J are TRBV28 and TRBJ2-7; TRBD1 matches 9 bases. Germline V CDR1 and CDR2: MDHEN, SYDVKM. The CDR3 spans 13 residues. V was pared by 7 bases and J by 7 bases, with 8 bases of the junction left unmatched. CDR3 sequence reads: CASTLQGAREQYF. In nucleotides, the CDR3 is TGTGCCAGCACCCTACAGGGGGCGCGGGAGCAGTACTTC.